These 21 T cell receptor beta chains were sequenced from one sample in a study of blood T cell repertoires in COVID-19. The method was immunoSEQ multiplex PCR; TCRdb's version includes in-frame clones alone and lacks a portion of them. Among some 250,000 clones listed, under 90% were seen once. Sequences were obtained from PBMCs or T cells enriched from blood (not recorded which). All receptors derive from a woman under 40 with acute COVID-19.

The V call is TRBV5-5, the J call TRBJ2-7; D ambiguous. Trimming stripped 0 bases from V and 2 bases from J, with 12 bases between. This CDR3 comprises 15 residues. CDR1 and CDR2 (germline): SGHKS, YYEKEE (reference sequence). CDR3 in amino acids: CASSLDDGEAYEQYF. The CDR3 nucleotides read TGTGCCAGCAGCTTGGACGACGGAGAGGCCTACGAGCAGTACTTC.

A few counts support this clone. The rearrangement uses TRBV4-1 and TRBJ1-1, with 7 bases fitting TRBD1. Trimming cost V 4 bases and J 1 base; bases outside gene matches: 9. CDR3 length equals 16 residues. Germline V gene sequence: CDR1 MGHRA, CDR2 YSYEKL. CDR3 sequence (DNA): TGCGCCAGCAGCCGGGCCCCGGGACAGAAGAACACTGAAGCTTTCTTT. Translating it yields CASSRAPGQKNTEAFF.

This rearrangement joins TRBV2 to TRBJ1-2; D call uncertain. Germline V gives CDR1 SNHLY, CDR2 FYNNEI. The CDR3 runs to 12 residues. With 5 bases removed from V and 3 bases from J, the gap between germline ends came to 7 bases. DNA of the CDR3: TGTGCCAGCAGTCTGAGAGACTATGGCTACACCTTC. This codes for CASSLRDYGYTF.

The chain combines TRBV19 with TRBJ2-5; tentatively, D is TRBD2 (7 bases). The CDR3 spans 13 residues. The germline V and J ends were trimmed by 9 bases and 4 bases, with 15 bases remaining between them. Germline CDR1 reads LNHDA; CDR2 reads SQIVND (reference sequence). The CDR3 DNA follows: TGTGCCAGCGGCATCGGGGGGCCAGAGACCCAGTACTTC. This sequence encodes CASGIGGPETQYF.

V usage is TRBV6-5 and J usage is TRBJ1-6; a weak D match, TRBD1 (5 bases). Between the trimmed V and J ends, which lost 11 bases and 10 bases, there was a span of 18 bases. CDR3 length: 13 residues. In germline, CDR1 is MNHEY, CDR2 SVGAGI. The CDR3 DNA sequence: TGTGCCGCCCGGGGGGGGTTTGGGTCACCCCTCCACTTT. Its translation: CAARGGFGSPLHF.

As concerns this clone: The germline gene is not matched at one end of the junction; a read error may be the cause. The chain has TRBV7-3 and TRBJ2-3; 10 bases match TRBD2. The CDR3 covers 15 residues. Germline V gives CDR1 SGHTA, CDR2 FQGTGA. The CDR3 bases are TGTGCCAGCGGCTTAAGCGGGGGGGCACCAGATACGCAGTATTTT. Translating it yields CASGLSGGAPDTQYF.

The genes are TRBV19 and TRBJ2-4; 7 bases fit TRBD1. The junction had 10 bases not matched to a gene; V was cut back by 2 bases and J by 9 bases. The CDR3 covers 15 residues. Germline V CDR1 and CDR2: LNHDA, SQIVND (reference sequence). For the CDR3, the DNA is TGTGCCAGTAGTATACCCGGTTCGGCAGGGGGCATTCAGTACTTC. The encoded protein is CASSIPGSAGGIQYF.

In its sample, this clone was seen a few times. V is TRBV3-1 (or the pseudogene TRBV3-2) and J is TRBJ2-7; D ambiguous. The V gene lost 1 base and the J gene lost 2 bases, with 9 bases spanning the gap. Germline CDR1 LGHDT, CDR2 YNNKEL (reference sequence). CDR3 length: 14 amino acids. CDR3 sequence reads: CASSQGGGTYEQYF. CDR3 in DNA: TGTGCCAGCAGCCAAGGCGGCGGTACCTACGAGCAGTACTTC.

V and J are TRBV2 and TRBJ1-5; no definite D call. The length of the CDR3 is 13 residues. Germline CDR1 and CDR2: SNHLY and FYNNEI. V lost 4 bases and J 2 bases, leaving 6 bases between the germline ends. The CDR3 reads CASSGQGNQPQHF. In DNA, the CDR3 is TGTGCCAGCAGTGGGCAGGGCAATCAGCCCCAGCATTTT.

The V gene is TRBV24-1, the J gene TRBJ1-3, with 7 nucleotides matching TRBD1. This CDR3 comprises 16 residues. Looked up from germline, CDR1 is KGHDR and CDR2 is SFDVKD. The V segment lost 3 bases and the J segment 1 base; nucleotides outside the gene matches: 5. The CDR3 loop reads CATSDPPGQSGNTIYF. DNA for the CDR3: TGTGCCACCAGTGATCCCCCGGGACAGTCTGGAAACACCATATATTTT.

The CDR3 DNA reads TGTGCCAGCAGCGAGAGGGGACTAGCGGGGGGGCCTTATACGCAGTATTTT. Its translation: CASSERGLAGGPYTQYF. The V and J genes are TRBV9 and TRBJ2-3; 16 bases line up with TRBD2. The V gene's germline CDR1 is SGDLS and CDR2 YYNGEE. With 3 bases clipped from V and 7 bases from J, the junction kept 8 bases outside the gene matches. The CDR3 is 17 residues long.

The CDR3 DNA reads TGTGCCAGTAGTATAGATCATGGGCAGGGGGTTAGCAATCAGCCCCAGCATTTT. This translates into CASSIDHGQGVSNQPQHF. V usage is TRBV19 and J usage is TRBJ1-5; 7 nucleotides agree with TRBD1. This CDR3 is built from 18 residues. The ends lost 0 bases at V and 0 bases at J; junction bases unmatched: 8. CDR1 is LNHDA and CDR2 is SQIVND in the germline V gene (reference sequence). Full variable domain (outside the CDR3, taken from reference TRBV19 and TRBJ1-5): DGGITQSPKYLFRKEGQNVTLSCEQNLNHDAMYWYRQDPGQGLRLIYYSQIVNDFQKGDIAEGYSVSREKKESFPLTVTSAQKNPTAFYLCASSIDHGQGVSNQPQHFGDGTRLSIL.

The rearrangement joins TRBV3-1 (or the pseudogene TRBV3-2) to TRBJ2-3; 16 nucleotides match TRBD2. From germline, CDR1 is LGHDT and CDR2 YNNKEL (reference sequence). The CDR3 has 17 amino acids. With V trimmed by 0 bases and J by 6 bases, 3 bases remained unmatched. The CDR3 protein is CASSQDMGLAGGDTQYF. The CDR3 DNA reads TGTGCCAGCAGCCAAGATATGGGACTAGCGGGGGGGGATACGCAGTATTTT.

V gene TRBV11-1 combines with J gene TRBJ1-1, with a tentative D call TRBD1 (6 bases). Germline CDR1 reads SGHAT; CDR2 reads FQDESV (reference sequence). CDR3 length: 13 residues. V was cut by 2 bases and J by 6 bases, with 10 bases left in between. CDR3 DNA sequence: TGTGCCAGCAGCTTAAAGGGACAATCTGAAGCTTTCTTT. Amino acids: CASSLKGQSEAFF.

The genes are TRBV10-3 and TRBJ1-1, with D perhaps matching TRBD1 (5 bases). The germline V and J ends were trimmed by 2 bases and 11 bases, with 12 bases remaining between them. CDR1 and CDR2 from the germline V gene are ENHRY and SYGVKD. CDR3 length: 12 residues. CDR3 DNA sequence: TGTGCCATCAGTGAGGGGGCCCGTCTCGCTTTCTTT. Its protein product is CAISEGARLAFF.

The chain recombines TRBV9 with TRBJ2-7; TRBD1 matches at 7 bases. V lost 0 bases to trimming and J lost 3 bases; unmatched junction nucleotides: 6. This CDR3 has 15 residues. From germline, CDR1 is SGDLS and CDR2 YYNGEE. CDR3 coding DNA: TGTGCCAGCAGCGTAGTAGGGGACAGTAGCTACGAGCAGTACTTC. This encodes CASSVVGDSSYEQYF.

The sample holds one count of this clone. The gene calls are TRBV7-9 and TRBJ1-2; 11 positions agree with TRBD1. V lost 5 bases, J lost 8 bases, and 19 bases stayed unmatched. Germline V CDR1 and CDR2: SEHNR, FQNEAQ (reference sequence). The CDR3 has 18 amino acids. DNA of the CDR3: TGTGCCAGCAGCCCCGAACCCGGACAGGGGGCCATACTGGGAGGCTACACCTTC. It translates to CASSPEPGQGAILGGYTF.

The genes are TRBV4-1 and TRBJ1-3; 7 positions match TRBD1. The CDR3 has 21 residues. Germline V gene data show CDR1 as MGHRA and CDR2 as YSYEKL. With V trimmed by 0 bases and J by 0 bases, 17 bases remained unmatched. The CDR3, as DNA: TGCGCCAGCAGCCAAGAGCCCGCTGCCCGGACAGGTCCGAGCTCTGGAAACACCATATATTTT. It specifies CASSQEPAARTGPSSGNTIYF.

V gene TRBV18 combines with J gene TRBJ1-1; D possibly corresponds to TRBD1 (5 bases). This CDR3 has 14 residues. V lost 4 bases and J 0 bases, leaving 9 bases between the germline ends. The germline gives CDR1 KGHSH, CDR2 LQKENI. CDR3 sequence reads: CASSRGGMNTEAFF. DNA of the CDR3: TGTGCCAGCTCACGCGGGGGGATGAACACTGAAGCTTTCTTT.

This clone was recorded a few times. A read error may produce the germline difference seen at one junction end. The chain combines TRBV5-4 with TRBJ2-1; D perhaps matches TRBD1 (6 bases). This CDR3 is built from 13 residues. CDR1 is SGHNT, CDR2 YYREEE, per germline (reference sequence). CDR3 sequence: CASSTTRTVKGVF. CDR3 sequence (DNA): TGTGCCAGCAGCACTACCAGGACTGTCAAGGGGGTCTTC.

This chain joins TRBV3-1 (or the pseudogene TRBV3-2) and TRBJ1-6; D is perhaps TRBD1 (6 bases). Germline lookup yields CDR1 LGHDT and CDR2 YNNKEL (reference sequence). The CDR3 covers 16 residues. Trimming pared 3 bases from V and 1 base from J, leaving 10 bases between. CDR3 amino acids: CASSHNDRSYNSPLHF. CDR3 DNA sequence: TGTGCCAGCAGCCATAATGACAGGTCCTATAATTCACCCCTCCACTTT.